This is a list of T cell receptor beta chains from one sample in a study of CD8 T cells in ankylosing spondylitis. A single record per CDR3 protein comes from TCRdb applying MiXCR to the 5' RACE reads. In the table there are 250,000 to 300,000 distinct CDR3 sequences, around 20% of which are singletons. What was sequenced was blood, either unsorted or a sorted T cell fraction (not recorded which). These TCRs come from a male donor with ankylosing spondylitis or in good health (not recorded which). CDR3s include the opening cysteine and the closing phenylalanine or tryptophan.

TRBV5-1,TRBJ2-1,CASSLVPSQAYNEQFF
TRBV2,TRBJ1-2,CASSGTPNYGYTF
TRBV29-1,TRBJ2-3,CSSLGGSGAGLDF
TRBV7-2,TRBJ1-5,CASSLALREDQPQHF
TRBV5-1,TRBJ2-5,CASSLSGEETQYF
TRBV7-8,TRBJ2-1,CASSLPLGTGEGEQFF
TRBV7-8,TRBJ2-3,CASSLAQGAGTDTQYF
TRBV12-3/TRBV12-4,TRBJ2-4,CASSPIAGGPENIQYF
TRBV10-3,TRBJ1-3,CAISEADTSGNTIYF
TRBV6-7,TRBJ1-5,CASTPPGTGKNQPQHF
TRBV18,TRBJ2-3,CASSPGVSDTQYF
TRBV20-1,TRBJ2-1,CSASSPGGNEQFF
TRBV9,TRBJ1-2,CVSSVDPTNSYGYTF
TRBV5-1,TRBJ2-3,CASSLVAGVTDTQYF
TRBV20-1,TRBJ2-1,CRGPGDNEQFF
TRBV5-1,TRBJ2-3,CASSLIGGTDTQYF
TRBV29-1,TRBJ1-1,CSALVTNTEAFF
TRBV20-1,TRBJ2-3,CSASPGTITDTQYF
TRBV28,TRBJ2-3,CASSTPPDTQYF
TRBV18,TRBJ2-5,CASSAGGPEETQYF
TRBV20-1,TRBJ1-2,CSAADILGYGYTF
TRBV28,TRBJ2-3,CASTPLDLAGVGGTQYF